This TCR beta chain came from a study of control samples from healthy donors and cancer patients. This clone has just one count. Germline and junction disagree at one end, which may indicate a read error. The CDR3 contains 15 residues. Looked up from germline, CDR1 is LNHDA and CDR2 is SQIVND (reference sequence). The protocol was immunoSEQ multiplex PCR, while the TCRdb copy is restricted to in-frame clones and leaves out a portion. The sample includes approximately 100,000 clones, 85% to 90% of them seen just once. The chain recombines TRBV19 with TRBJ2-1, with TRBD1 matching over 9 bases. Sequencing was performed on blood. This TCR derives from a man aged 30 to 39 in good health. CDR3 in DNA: TGTGCCAGCAGTACGGACAGGGGAGAAGGCAATGAGCAGTTCTTC. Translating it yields CASSTDRGEGNEQFF.